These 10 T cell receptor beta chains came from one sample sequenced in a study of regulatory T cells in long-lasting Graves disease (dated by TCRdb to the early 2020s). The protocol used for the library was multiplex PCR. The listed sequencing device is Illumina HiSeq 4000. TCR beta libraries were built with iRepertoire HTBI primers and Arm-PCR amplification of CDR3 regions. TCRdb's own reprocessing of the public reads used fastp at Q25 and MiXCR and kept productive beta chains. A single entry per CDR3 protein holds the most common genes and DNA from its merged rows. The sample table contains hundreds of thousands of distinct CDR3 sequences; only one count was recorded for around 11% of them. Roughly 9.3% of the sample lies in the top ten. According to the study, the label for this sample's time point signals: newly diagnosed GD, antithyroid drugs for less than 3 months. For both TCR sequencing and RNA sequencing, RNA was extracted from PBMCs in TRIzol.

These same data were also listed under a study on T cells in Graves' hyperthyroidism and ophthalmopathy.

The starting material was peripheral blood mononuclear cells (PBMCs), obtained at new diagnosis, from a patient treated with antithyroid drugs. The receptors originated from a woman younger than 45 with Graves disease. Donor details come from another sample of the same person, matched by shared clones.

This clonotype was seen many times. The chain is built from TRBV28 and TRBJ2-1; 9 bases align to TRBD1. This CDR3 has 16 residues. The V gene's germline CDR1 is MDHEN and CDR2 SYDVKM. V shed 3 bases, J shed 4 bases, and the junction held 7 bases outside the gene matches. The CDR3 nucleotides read TGTGCCAGCAGTTTTGCCGGGACAGGGATATACAATGAGCAGTTCTTC. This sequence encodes CASSFAGTGIYNEQFF.

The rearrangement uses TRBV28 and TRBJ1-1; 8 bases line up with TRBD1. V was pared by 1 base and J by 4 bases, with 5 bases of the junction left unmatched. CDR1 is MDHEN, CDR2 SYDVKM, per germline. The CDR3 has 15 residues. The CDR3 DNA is TGTGCCAGCAGTTTATTAGGGACAGGACGCACTGAAGCTTTCTTT. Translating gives CASSLLGTGRTEAFF.

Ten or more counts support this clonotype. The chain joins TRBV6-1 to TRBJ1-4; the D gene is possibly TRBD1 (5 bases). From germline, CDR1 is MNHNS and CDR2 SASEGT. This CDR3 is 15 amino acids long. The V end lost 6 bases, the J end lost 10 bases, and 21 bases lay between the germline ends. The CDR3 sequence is CASRRTGTVRGKLFF. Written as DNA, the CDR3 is TGTGCCAGCAGGAGAACCGGGACCGTTAGGGGAAAACTGTTTTTT.

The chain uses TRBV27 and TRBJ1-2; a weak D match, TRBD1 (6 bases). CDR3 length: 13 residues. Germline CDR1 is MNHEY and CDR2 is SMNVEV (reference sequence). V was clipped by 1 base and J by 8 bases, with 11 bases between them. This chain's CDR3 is CASSLYGGLGYTF. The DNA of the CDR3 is TGTGCCAGCAGTTTATATGGGGGCTTGGGCTACACCTTC.

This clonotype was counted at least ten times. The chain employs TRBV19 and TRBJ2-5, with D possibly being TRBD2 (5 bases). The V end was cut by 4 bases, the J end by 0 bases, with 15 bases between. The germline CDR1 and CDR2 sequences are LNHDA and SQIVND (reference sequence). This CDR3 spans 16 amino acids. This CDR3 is CASSSMAEEYQETQYF. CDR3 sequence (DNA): TGTGCCAGTAGTAGCATGGCGGAGGAATACCAAGAGACCCAGTACTTC.

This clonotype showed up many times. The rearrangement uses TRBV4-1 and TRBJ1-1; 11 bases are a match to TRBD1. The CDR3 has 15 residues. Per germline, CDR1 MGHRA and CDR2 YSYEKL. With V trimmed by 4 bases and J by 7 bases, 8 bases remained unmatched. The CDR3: CASSPVPGQGDEAFF. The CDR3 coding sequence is TGCGCCAGCAGCCCAGTCCCGGGACAGGGGGATGAAGCTTTCTTT.

CDR3 coding DNA: TGTGCCAGCAGTCCCCGGGGAGCGGGAGGAGTCGAGCAGTACTTC. This codes for CASSPRGAGGVEQYF. This rearrangement joins TRBV28 to TRBJ2-7; 9 bases match TRBD2. The trim removed 5 bases at V and 6 bases at J, leaving 11 bases unmatched. This CDR3 spans 15 amino acids. In germline, CDR1 is MDHEN, CDR2 SYDVKM. The full variable domain, its missing parts supplied by reference TRBV28 and TRBJ2-7, is DVKVTQSSRYLVKRTGEKVFLECVQDMDHENMFWYRQDPGLGLRLIYFSYDVKMKEKGDIPEGYSVSREKKERFSLILESASTNQTSMYLCASSPRGAGGVEQYFGPGTRLTVT.

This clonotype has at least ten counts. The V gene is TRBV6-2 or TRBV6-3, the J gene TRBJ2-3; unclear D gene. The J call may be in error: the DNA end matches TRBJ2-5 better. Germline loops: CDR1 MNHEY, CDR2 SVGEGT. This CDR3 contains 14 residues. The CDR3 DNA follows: TGTGCCAGCAGTGAGTGGGGAACTCCAGAGACCCAGTACTTC. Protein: CASSEWGTPETQYF.

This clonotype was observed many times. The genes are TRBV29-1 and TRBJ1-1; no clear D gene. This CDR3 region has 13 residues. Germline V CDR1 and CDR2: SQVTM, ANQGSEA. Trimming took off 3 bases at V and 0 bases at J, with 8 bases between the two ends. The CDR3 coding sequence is TGCAGCGTTGAGGCCCGAGTGAACACTGAAGCTTTCTTT. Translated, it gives CSVEARVNTEAFF. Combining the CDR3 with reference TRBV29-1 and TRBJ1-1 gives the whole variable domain SAVISQKPSRDICQRGTSLTIQCQVDSQVTMMFWYRQQPGQSLTLIATANQGSEATYESGFVIDKFPISRPNLTFSTLTVSNMSPEDSSIYLCSVEARVNTEAFFGQGTRLTVV.

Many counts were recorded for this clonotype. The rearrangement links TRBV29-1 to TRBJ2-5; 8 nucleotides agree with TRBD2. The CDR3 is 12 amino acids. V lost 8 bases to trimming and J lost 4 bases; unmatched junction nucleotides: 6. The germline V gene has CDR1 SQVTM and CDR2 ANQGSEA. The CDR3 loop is CSSRGARETQYF. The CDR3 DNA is TGCAGCTCGCGGGGGGCACGAGAGACCCAGTACTTC.